Sequencing of this T cell receptor beta chain was carried out in a study of identical twins. TCRdb reprocessed the 5' RACE reads with MiXCR, giving one entry per CDR3 protein. The repertoire holds hundreds of thousands of distinct CDR3 sequences, with roughly an eighth as singletons. To note about this clonotype: Antigen unknown.

Notes on the study in general: The models systematically underestimated how much out-of-frame TCR alpha was shared in monozygotic twins.

From germline, CDR1 is SGHRS and CDR2 YFSETQ. V was clipped by 4 bases and J by 5 bases; unmatched bases: 16. The CDR3 has 19 residues. The same data also contributed to another study, on yellow fever vaccine responses in identical twins.

The material sequenced was PBMCs. The chain recombines TRBV5-1 with TRBJ2-3, with TRBD2 matching 13 bases. This receptor was identified in a woman between 18 and 30 years old in good health. CDR3 nucleotide sequence: TGCGCCAGCAGCACCCCCCGGACTAGCGGGGGTCCAGGAAGAGATACGCAGTATTTT. This codes for CASSTPRTSGGPGRDTQYF.